This entry concerns a single T cell receptor delta chain. This clone was seen a few times. The target of this receptor is not known. A much bigger clone sits one base away, suggesting this may be a read error. Other DNA variants within this sample encode the same CDR3. The germline V gene supplies CDR1 GEAIGNYY and CDR2 EKD. Inclusive of the bounding cysteine and phenylalanine, the CDR3 is 15 residues long. Left in the record is the CDR3 DNA by itself, 45 bases read in frame from the first base. The library relied on 5' RACE. RNA was extracted from about 10,000 sorted cells per sample using the RNeasy Micro Kit. Libraries were prepared using template-switch reverse transcription and then PCR amplification of the CDR3gamma and CDR3delta regions. The amplicons were sequenced on an Illumina MiSeq with the V2 300 kit, which gave 150 bp paired-end reads. Under the source paper's analysis protocol: FastQC version 0.11.8 was used to assess read quality. CDR3 sequences were built by aligning reads to GenBank TRG or TRD reference genes using MiXCR version 3.0.3. Apart from TRDD assembly using 3 rather than 5 consecutive nucleotides, MiXCR was run with default parameters. VDJtools version 1.2.1 with default settings was used for the repertoire analyses, which included normalized Shannon-Wiener diversity, clonotype tracking and multidimensional scaling. CDR3 sequences that were out of frame or contained stop codons were removed from analysis. TCRdb processed the public reads again with the CATT caller, after which rows with matching DNA were combined. TCRdb's processing, not the authors', yielded these V and J calls. The sample profile shows around 700 delta-chain clones; roughly 50% of them were found once. The ten largest clones represent about 25% of the sample.

The data were obtained in a study of in vitro expanded adult blood gammadelta T cells (dated by TCRdb to 2018 to 2021). Study-level background: Sort purities ranging from 94.4% to 100% Vgamma9Vdelta2 cells among T cells were obtained. For every donor, cells were stimulated separately with HMBPP, zoledronate or AbnobaViscum P, and the TRG and TRD CDR3 repertoires from each condition were sequenced. The TCR repertoire analysis included three subjects. The study compared the TCR repertoire of Vgamma9Vdelta2 T cells expanded in vitro with a mistletoe-extract drug against those expanded with HMBPP or zoledronate.

Broader findings and caveats from the paper: CDR3 length, diversity and J usage of AbnobaViscum P-expanded Vgamma9Vdelta2 repertoires were found to be similar to those of HMBPP- and zoledronate-expanded repertoires, which suggested a polyclonal response. The TRDV2 repertoire shared between treatments was private to each donor, and multidimensional scaling clustered TRD repertoires by subject rather than stimulant. All repertoires derived from in vitro expanded cultures of healthy donor cells, not from mistletoe-treated patients. Top TRGV9 CDR3 clonotypes were largely public, being shared across donors and across all three stimulation conditions.

This specimen's treatment or condition label, interpreted: microbial phosphoantigen (E)-4-hydroxy-3-methyl-but-2-enyl pyrophosphate, around 10 nM. Live CD3+ TCRgammadelta+ Vgamma9+ Vdelta2+ T cells were FACS-sorted on a FACS Aria III after expansion. Before expansion, PBMC were pulsed with around 9.4 nM HMBPP for one day and were then washed three times. Expansion of the cultures lasted over 13 days, and IL-2 was replenished every 3 to 4 days. After the one-day stimulant pulse, cells were washed three times and then cultured in medium containing around 100 U/mL IL-2. Peripheral blood mononuclear cells were isolated by Lymphoprep gradient centrifugation and cryopreserved in liquid nitrogen before culture.

The sequence joins TRDV2 to TRDJ1; the junction holds 8 bases that match TRDD3. The source material was gamma-delta T cells from peripheral blood expanded in culture, sampled from an in vitro culture stimulated with HMBPP. The clonotype was recovered from an adult in good health. The DNA reads as follows: TGTGCCTGTGACACGCTCTGGGGGAACACTGATAAACTCATCTTT. Its translation reads: CACDTLWGNTDKLIF.